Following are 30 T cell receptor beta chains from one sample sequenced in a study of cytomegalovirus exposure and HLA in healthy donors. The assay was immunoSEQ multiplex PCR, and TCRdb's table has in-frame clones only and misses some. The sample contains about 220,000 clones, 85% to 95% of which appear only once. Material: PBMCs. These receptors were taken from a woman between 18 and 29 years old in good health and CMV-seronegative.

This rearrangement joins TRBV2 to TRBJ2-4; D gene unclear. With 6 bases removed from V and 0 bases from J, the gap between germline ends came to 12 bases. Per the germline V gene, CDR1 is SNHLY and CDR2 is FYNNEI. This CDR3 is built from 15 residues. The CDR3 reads CASRAPGLAKNIQYF. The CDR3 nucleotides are TGTGCCAGCAGGGCTCCGGGTCTAGCCAAAAACATTCAGTACTTC.

CDR3 amino acids: CASSRPAGGYTF. The CDR3 nucleotides are TGTGCCAGCAGTCGACCCGCAGGCGGCTACACCTTC. The chain couples TRBV6-5 to TRBJ1-2; D gene unclear. Germline CDR1 is MNHEY and CDR2 is SVGAGI. This CDR3 spans 12 amino acids. Between the trimmed V and J ends, which lost 5 bases and 8 bases, there was a span of 12 bases.

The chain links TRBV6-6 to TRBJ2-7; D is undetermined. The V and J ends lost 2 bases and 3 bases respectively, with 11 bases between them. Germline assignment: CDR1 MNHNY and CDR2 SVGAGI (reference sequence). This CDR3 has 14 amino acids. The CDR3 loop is CASSYGSVNYEQYF. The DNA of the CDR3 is TGTGCCAGCAGTTACGGCTCAGTAAACTACGAGCAGTACTTC.

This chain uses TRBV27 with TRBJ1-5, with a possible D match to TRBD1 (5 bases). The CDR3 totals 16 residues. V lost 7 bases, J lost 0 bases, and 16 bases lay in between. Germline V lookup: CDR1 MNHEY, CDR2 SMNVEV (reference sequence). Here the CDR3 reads CASNQGSAYSNQPQHF. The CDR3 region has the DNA TGTGCCAGCAACCAGGGCTCCGCCTATAGCAATCAGCCCCAGCATTTT.

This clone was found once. CDR3 sequence: CAWSDHLGASHQPQHF. The CDR3 DNA is TGTGCCTGGAGTGATCATTTGGGGGCGTCCCATCAGCCCCAGCATTTT. V gene TRBV30 combines with J gene TRBJ1-5; D is possibly TRBD1 (6 bases). This CDR3 is built from 16 residues. Trimming stripped 1 base from V and 5 bases from J, with 18 bases between. Per germline, CDR1 GTSNPN and CDR2 SVGIG (reference sequence).

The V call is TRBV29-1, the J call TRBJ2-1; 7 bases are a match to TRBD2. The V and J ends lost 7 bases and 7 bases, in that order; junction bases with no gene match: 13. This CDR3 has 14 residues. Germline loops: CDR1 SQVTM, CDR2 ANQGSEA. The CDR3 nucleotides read TGCAGCGCTGGAGGGGAGGGCCTCGGTAATGAGCAGTTCTTC. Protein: CSAGGEGLGNEQFF.

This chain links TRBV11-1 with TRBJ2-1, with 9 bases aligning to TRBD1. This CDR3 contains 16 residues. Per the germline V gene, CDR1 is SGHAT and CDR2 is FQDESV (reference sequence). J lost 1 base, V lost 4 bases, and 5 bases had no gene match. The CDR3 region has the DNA TGTGCCAGCAGCTCCCCTGGACAGGGGTCCTACAATGAGCAGTTCTTC. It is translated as CASSSPGQGSYNEQFF.

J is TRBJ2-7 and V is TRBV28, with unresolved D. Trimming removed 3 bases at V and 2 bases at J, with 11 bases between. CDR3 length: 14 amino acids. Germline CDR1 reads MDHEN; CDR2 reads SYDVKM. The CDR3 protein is CASSFGPKPYEQYF. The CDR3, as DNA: TGTGCCAGCAGTTTCGGTCCCAAGCCCTACGAGCAGTACTTC.

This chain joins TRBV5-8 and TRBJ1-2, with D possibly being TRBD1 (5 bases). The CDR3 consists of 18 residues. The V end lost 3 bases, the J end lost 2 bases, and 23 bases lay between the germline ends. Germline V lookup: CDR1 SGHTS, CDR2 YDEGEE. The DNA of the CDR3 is TGTGCCAGCAGCTCGCCGCAACAACGGGGGGAAGGCAACTATGGCTACACCTTC. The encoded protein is CASSSPQQRGEGNYGYTF.

The CDR3 DNA reads as TGTGCCGTACAGGCAGATGCTAACTATGGCTACACCTTC. Its translation is CAVQADANYGYTF. The V call is TRBV6-1, the J call TRBJ1-2; D possibly corresponds to TRBD1 (5 bases). Germline V lookup: CDR1 MNHNS, CDR2 SASEGT. The ends were cut back, 11 bases at V and 0 bases at J, with 13 bases in the middle. The CDR3 runs 13 residues.

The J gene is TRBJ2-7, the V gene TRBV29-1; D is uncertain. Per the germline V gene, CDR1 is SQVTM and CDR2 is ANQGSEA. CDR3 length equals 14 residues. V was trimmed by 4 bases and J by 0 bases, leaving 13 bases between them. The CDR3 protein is CSVVAPESSYEQYF. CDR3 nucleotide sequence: TGCAGCGTTGTCGCTCCGGAGAGCTCCTACGAGCAGTACTTC.

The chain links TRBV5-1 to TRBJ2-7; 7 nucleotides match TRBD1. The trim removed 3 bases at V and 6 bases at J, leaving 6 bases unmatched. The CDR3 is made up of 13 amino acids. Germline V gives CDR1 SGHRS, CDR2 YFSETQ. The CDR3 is CASSSPAGGEQYF. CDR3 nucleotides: TGCGCCAGCAGCTCCCCTGCAGGGGGCGAGCAGTACTTC. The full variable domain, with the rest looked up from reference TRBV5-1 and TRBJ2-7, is KAGVTQTPRYLIKTRGQQVTLSCSPISGHRSVSWYQQTPGQGLQFLFEYFSETQRNKGNFPGRFSGRQFSNSRSEMNVSTLELGDSALYLCASSSPAGGEQYFGPGTRLTVT.

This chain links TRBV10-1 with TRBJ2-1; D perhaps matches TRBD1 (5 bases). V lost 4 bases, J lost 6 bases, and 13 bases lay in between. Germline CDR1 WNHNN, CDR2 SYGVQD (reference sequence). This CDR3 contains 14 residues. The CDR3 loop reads CASSGPDTVNEQFF. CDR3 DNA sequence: TGCGCCAGCAGTGGCCCGGACACAGTCAATGAGCAGTTCTTC.

CDR3 bases: TGTGCCAGCAGCTACGGACTAGCGGCGATCTACGAGCAGTACTTC. Protein: CASSYGLAAIYEQYF. The rearrangement joins TRBV5-4 to TRBJ2-7; 10 nucleotides match TRBD2. CDR3 length equals 15 residues. CDR1 and CDR2 (germline): SGHNT, YYREEE (reference sequence). With 3 bases clipped from V and 3 bases from J, the junction kept 6 bases outside the gene matches.

CDR3 residues: CASRRGTGGTGELFF. In DNA, the CDR3 is TGTGCCAGCAGGCGGGGGACAGGGGGAACCGGGGAGCTGTTTTTT. This chain joins TRBV2 and TRBJ2-2, with TRBD1 matching over 11 bases. The V and J ends lost 6 bases and 5 bases, in that order; junction bases with no gene match: 5. The CDR3 length is 15 residues. Per germline, CDR1 SNHLY and CDR2 FYNNEI.

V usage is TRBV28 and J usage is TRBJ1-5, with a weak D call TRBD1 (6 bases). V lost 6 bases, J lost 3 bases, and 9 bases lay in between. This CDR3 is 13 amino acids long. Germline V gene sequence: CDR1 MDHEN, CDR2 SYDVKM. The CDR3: CASSQGYNQPQHF. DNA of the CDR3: TGTGCCAGCAGCCAGGGGTACAATCAGCCCCAGCATTTT.

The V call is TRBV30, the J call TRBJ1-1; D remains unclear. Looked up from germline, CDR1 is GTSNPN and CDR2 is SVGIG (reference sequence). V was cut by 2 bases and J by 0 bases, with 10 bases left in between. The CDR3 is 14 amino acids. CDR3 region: CAWSSRVMNTEAFF. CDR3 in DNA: TGTGCCTGGAGTTCCCGAGTCATGAACACTGAAGCTTTCTTT.

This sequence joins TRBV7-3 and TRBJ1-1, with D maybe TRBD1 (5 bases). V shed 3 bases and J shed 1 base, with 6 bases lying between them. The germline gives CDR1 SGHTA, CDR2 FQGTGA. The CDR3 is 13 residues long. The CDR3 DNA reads TGTGCCAGCAGCTTCGGGGGGAACACTGAAGCTTTCTTT. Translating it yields CASSFGGNTEAFF.

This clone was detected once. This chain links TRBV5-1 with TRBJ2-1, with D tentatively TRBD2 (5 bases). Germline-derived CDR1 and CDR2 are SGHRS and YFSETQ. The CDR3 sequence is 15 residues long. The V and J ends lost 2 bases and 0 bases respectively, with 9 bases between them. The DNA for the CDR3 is TGCGCCAGCAGCTTAAGAGCGGTCTCCTACAATGAGCAGTTCTTC. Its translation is CASSLRAVSYNEQFF.

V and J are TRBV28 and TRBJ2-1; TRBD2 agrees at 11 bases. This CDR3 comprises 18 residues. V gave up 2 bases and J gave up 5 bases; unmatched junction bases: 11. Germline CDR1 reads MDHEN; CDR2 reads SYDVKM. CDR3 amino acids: CASSLARTSGSPDNEQFF. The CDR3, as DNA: TGTGCCAGCAGTTTAGCCCGGACTAGCGGGTCCCCTGACAATGAGCAGTTCTTC.

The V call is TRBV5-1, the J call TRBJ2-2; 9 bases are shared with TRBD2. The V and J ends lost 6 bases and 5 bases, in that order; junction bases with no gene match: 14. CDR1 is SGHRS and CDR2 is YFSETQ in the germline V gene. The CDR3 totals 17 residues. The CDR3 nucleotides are TGCGCCAGCATAGCCGGGAATAGCGGGAGAGGGACCGGGGAGCTGTTTTTT. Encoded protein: CASIAGNSGRGTGELFF. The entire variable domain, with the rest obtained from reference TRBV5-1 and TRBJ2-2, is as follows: KAGVTQTPRYLIKTRGQQVTLSCSPISGHRSVSWYQQTPGQGLQFLFEYFSETQRNKGNFPGRFSGRQFSNSRSEMNVSTLELGDSALYLCASIAGNSGRGTGELFFGEGSRLTVL.

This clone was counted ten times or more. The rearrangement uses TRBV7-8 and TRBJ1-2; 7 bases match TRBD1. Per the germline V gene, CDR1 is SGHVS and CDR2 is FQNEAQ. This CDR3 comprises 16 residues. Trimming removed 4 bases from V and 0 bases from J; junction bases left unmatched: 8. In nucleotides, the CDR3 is TGTGCCAGCAGCTCACATCCCGGACAGGCTAACTATGGCTACACCTTC. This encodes CASSSHPGQANYGYTF.

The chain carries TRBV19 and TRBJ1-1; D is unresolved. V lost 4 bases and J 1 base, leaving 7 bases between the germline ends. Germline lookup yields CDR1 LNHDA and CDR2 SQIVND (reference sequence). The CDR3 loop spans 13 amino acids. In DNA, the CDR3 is TGTGCCAGTAGTACCTTCGGGAACACTGAAGCTTTCTTT. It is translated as CASSTFGNTEAFF.

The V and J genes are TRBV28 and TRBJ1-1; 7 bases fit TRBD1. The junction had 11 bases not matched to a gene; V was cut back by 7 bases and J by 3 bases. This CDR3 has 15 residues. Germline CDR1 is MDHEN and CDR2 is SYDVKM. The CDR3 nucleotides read TGTGCCAGCAACCACGGAGACAGGGAATACACTGAAGCTTTCTTT. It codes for CASNHGDREYTEAFF. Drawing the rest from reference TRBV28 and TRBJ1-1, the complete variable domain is DVKVTQSSRYLVKRTGEKVFLECVQDMDHENMFWYRQDPGLGLRLIYFSYDVKMKEKGDIPEGYSVSREKKERFSLILESASTNQTSMYLCASNHGDREYTEAFFGQGTRLTVV.

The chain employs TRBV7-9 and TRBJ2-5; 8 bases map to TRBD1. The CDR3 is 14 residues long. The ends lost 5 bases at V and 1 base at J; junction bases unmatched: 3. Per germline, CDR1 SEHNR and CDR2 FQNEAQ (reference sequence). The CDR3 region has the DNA TGTGCCAGCAGCCGCGGACAGGGCCAAGAGACCCAGTACTTC. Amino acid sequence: CASSRGQGQETQYF.

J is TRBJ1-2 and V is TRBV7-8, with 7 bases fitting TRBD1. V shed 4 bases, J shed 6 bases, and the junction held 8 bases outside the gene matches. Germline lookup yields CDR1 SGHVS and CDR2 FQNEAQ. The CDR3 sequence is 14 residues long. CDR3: CASSSDRVPDGYTF. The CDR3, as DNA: TGTGCCAGCAGCTCAGACAGGGTTCCCGATGGCTACACCTTC.

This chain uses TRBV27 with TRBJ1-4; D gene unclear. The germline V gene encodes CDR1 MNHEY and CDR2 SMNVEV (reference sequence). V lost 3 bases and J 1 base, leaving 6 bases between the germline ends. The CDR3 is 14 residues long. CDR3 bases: TGTGCCAGCAGTTTCACAGTAACTAATGAAAAACTGTTTTTT. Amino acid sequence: CASSFTVTNEKLFF.

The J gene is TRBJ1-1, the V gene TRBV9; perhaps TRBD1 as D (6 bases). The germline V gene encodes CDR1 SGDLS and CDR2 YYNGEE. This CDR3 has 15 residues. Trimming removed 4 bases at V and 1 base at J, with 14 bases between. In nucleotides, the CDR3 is TGTGCCAGCAGCAGCGGGACACCCCCGAACACTGAAGCTTTCTTT. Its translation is CASSSGTPPNTEAFF.

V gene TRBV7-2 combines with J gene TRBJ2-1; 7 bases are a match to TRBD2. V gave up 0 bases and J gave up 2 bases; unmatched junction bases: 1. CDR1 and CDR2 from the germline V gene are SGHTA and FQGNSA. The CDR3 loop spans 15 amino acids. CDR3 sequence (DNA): TGTGCCAGCAGCTTAGCGGGAGGGCCCTACAATGAGCAGTTCTTC. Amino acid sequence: CASSLAGGPYNEQFF.

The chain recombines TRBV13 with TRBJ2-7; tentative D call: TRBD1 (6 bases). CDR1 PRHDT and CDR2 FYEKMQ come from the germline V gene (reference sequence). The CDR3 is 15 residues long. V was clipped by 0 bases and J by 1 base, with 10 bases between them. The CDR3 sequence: CASSLGGTFSYEQYF. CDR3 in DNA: TGTGCCAGCAGCTTAGGCGGGACATTTTCCTACGAGCAGTACTTC. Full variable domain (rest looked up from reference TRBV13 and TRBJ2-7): AAGVIQSPRHLIKEKRETATLKCYPIPRHDTVYWYQQGPGQDPQFLISFYEKMQSDKGSIPDRFSAQQFSDYHSELNMSSLELGDSALYFCASSLGGTFSYEQYFGPGTRLTVT.